The 26 T cell receptor beta chains below all came from one sample that was sequenced in a study of blood T cell repertoires in COVID-19 (dated by TCRdb to 2020 to 2022). Receptor amplification or capture employed the immunoSEQ multiplex PCR assay. TCRdb holds this immuneACCESS table with in-frame rearrangements only. Some clones are missing; in checked studies, unresolved V genes explain under half, and the rest has no known cause. The sample profile shows some 190,000 clones; approximately 85% of them were found once. The ten largest clones represent 9.5% to 13% of the sample. The sample comprised peripheral blood. These receptors were taken from a human donor with active or convalescent COVID-19. The donor label of this sample is uncertain.

The chain has TRBV2 and TRBJ2-7, with D possibly being TRBD2 (6 bases). CDR1 SNHLY and CDR2 FYNNEI come from the germline V gene. Trimming stripped 10 bases from V and 6 bases from J, with 10 bases between. The CDR3 length is 10 residues. In DNA, the CDR3 is TGTGCCACCGGGACTGGCGAGCAGTACTTC. Translating it yields CATGTGEQYF. Using reference TRBV2 and TRBJ2-7 for the parts outside the CDR3, the full variable domain is EPEVTQTPSHQVTQMGQEVILRCVPISNHLYFYWYRQILGQKVEFLVSFYNNEISEKSEIFDDQFSVERPDGSNFTLKIRSTKLEDSAMYFCATGTGEQYFGPGTRLTVT.

The gene calls are TRBV5-8 and TRBJ1-1, with D tentatively TRBD1 (6 bases). In germline, CDR1 is SGHTS, CDR2 YDEGEE. This CDR3 spans 13 amino acids. Trimming shortened V by 4 bases and J by 4 bases, and 11 bases separated the two germline ends. For the CDR3, the DNA is TGTGCCAGCAGCCGTCGACAGGTCACTGAAGCTTTCTTT. As protein: CASSRRQVTEAFF. Full variable domain (outside the CDR3, taken from reference TRBV5-8 and TRBJ1-1): EAGVTQSPTHLIKTRGQQATLRCSPISGHTSVYWYQQALGLGLQFLLWYDEGEERNRGNFPPRFSGRQFPNYSSELNVNALELEDSALYLCASSRRQVTEAFFGQGTRLTVV.

This chain joins TRBV29-1 and TRBJ1-2; 9 nucleotides match TRBD1. The CDR3 consists of 12 residues. J gave up 3 bases and V 8 bases, and 4 bases lay outside the gene matches. The V gene's germline CDR1 is SQVTM and CDR2 ANQGSEA. In nucleotides, the CDR3 is TGCAGCACCAGACAGGGGGACTATGGCTACACCTTC. Translation: CSTRQGDYGYTF.

A word on this clone: The germline gene is not matched at one end of the junction; a read error may be the cause. The genes are TRBV11-2 and TRBJ1-2; D is perhaps TRBD1 (5 bases). CDR1 and CDR2 from the germline V gene are SGHAT and FQNNGV. The CDR3 is 15 residues long. CDR3 sequence: CASSSPWGQGKGFAF. CDR3 nucleotide sequence: TGTGCCAGCAGCTCGCCCTGGGGCCAGGGAAAGGGCTTCGCCTTC.

The chain uses TRBV7-2 and TRBJ1-1, with 8 positions matching TRBD1. Germline loops: CDR1 SGHTA, CDR2 FQGNSA. The V segment lost 4 bases and the J segment 1 base; nucleotides outside the gene matches: 8. This CDR3 has 16 amino acids. The CDR3 protein is CASSYRTGSQNTEAFF. The CDR3 region has the DNA TGTGCCAGCAGCTATCGGACAGGGTCACAGAACACTGAAGCTTTCTTT.

The rearrangement joins TRBV9 to TRBJ2-7; 13 bases align to TRBD2. With 4 bases clipped from V and 2 bases from J, the junction kept 3 bases outside the gene matches. Germline CDR1 reads SGDLS; CDR2 reads YYNGEE. The length of the CDR3 is 15 residues. CDR3 sequence: CASSTGLAGAYEQYF. The CDR3 DNA is TGTGCCAGCAGCACCGGACTAGCGGGAGCCTACGAGCAGTACTTC.

The sample holds one count of this clone. The J gene is TRBJ2-7, the V gene TRBV7-2; 8 bases are shared with TRBD1. The ends lost 1 base at V and 6 bases at J; junction bases unmatched: 11. CDR1 and CDR2 from the germline V gene are SGHTA and FQGNSA. This CDR3 has 16 amino acids. The CDR3 DNA follows: TGTGCCAGCAGCTTAGACCCAGGGGGCGCGTCGATCGAGCAGTACTTC. Translated: CASSLDPGGASIEQYF.

This clone was detected only once. The V call is TRBV6-5, the J call TRBJ2-1, with D unresolved. The V end lost 7 bases, the J end lost 6 bases, and 13 bases lay between the germline ends. This CDR3 is built from 13 residues. Germline values: CDR1 MNHEY, CDR2 SVGAGI. The CDR3 protein is CASTVDTFNEQFF. The CDR3 DNA reads TGTGCCAGCACCGTCGACACATTCAATGAGCAGTTCTTC.

The V gene is TRBV4-2, the J gene TRBJ2-1; 9 bases map to TRBD1. J gave up 0 bases and V 3 bases, and 3 bases lay outside the gene matches. CDR1 and CDR2 from the germline V gene are LGHNA and YNFKEQ. This CDR3 has 16 residues. CDR3 nucleotides: TGTGCCAGCAGCCAGGGGGGACAGGGCTCCTACAATGAGCAGTTCTTC. The encoded protein is CASSQGGQGSYNEQFF.

This clone was detected once. The rearrangement links TRBV4-2 to TRBJ2-5; 7 bases agree with TRBD2. Germline assignment: CDR1 LGHNA and CDR2 YNFKEQ. V gave up 1 base and J gave up 1 base; unmatched junction bases: 3. CDR3 length: 15 amino acids. CDR3 protein: CASSQGGGLQETQYF. Written as DNA, the CDR3 is TGTGCCAGCAGCCAAGGCGGGGGACTCCAAGAGACCCAGTACTTC.

The chain combines TRBV29-1 with TRBJ2-2; 10 bases are shared with TRBD2. The CDR3 length is 16 residues. With 4 bases clipped from V and 4 bases from J, the junction kept 9 bases outside the gene matches. Germline lookup yields CDR1 SQVTM and CDR2 ANQGSEA. The DNA of the CDR3 is TGCAGCGTTGTTTTTCGAGAGCGGGGGGGCACCGGGGAGCTGTTTTTT. It specifies CSVVFRERGGTGELFF.

The chain links TRBV29-1 to TRBJ1-6; D unclear. V lost 4 bases and J 7 bases, leaving 17 bases between the germline ends. This CDR3 contains 15 residues. In germline, CDR1 is SQVTM, CDR2 ANQGSEA. The CDR3, as DNA: TGCAGCGTTGCTTGGGGATCCGAGGGCAATTCACCCCTCCACTTT. Translating it yields CSVAWGSEGNSPLHF.

The CDR3 reads CASKVGIAGFYYNEQFF. In nucleotides, the CDR3 is TGTGCCAGCAAGGTTGGAATAGCGGGGTTTTACTACAATGAGCAGTTCTTC. This chain uses TRBV28 with TRBJ2-1, with 8 bases matching TRBD2. The CDR3 runs 17 residues. The V and J ends lost 7 bases and 3 bases, in that order; junction bases with no gene match: 14. CDR1 is MDHEN and CDR2 is SYDVKM in the germline V gene.

Here the CDR3 DNA reads TGTGCCTGGAGGGGACAGTTTAATCAGCCCCAGCATTTT. This codes for CAWRGQFNQPQHF. This chain uses TRBV30 with TRBJ1-5; 7 bases line up with TRBD1. Trimming cost V 3 bases and J 4 bases; bases outside gene matches: 3. The CDR3 has 13 amino acids. CDR1 is GTSNPN and CDR2 is SVGIG in the germline V gene (reference sequence).

The chain couples TRBV7-2 to TRBJ2-7, with 9 nucleotides matching TRBD1. With 1 base clipped from V and 4 bases from J, the junction kept 5 bases outside the gene matches. The CDR3 is 15 residues long. The germline gives CDR1 SGHTA, CDR2 FQGNSA. CDR3 region: CASSLGGTGTYEQYF. CDR3 sequence (DNA): TGTGCCAGCAGCTTAGGCGGGACAGGGACATACGAGCAGTACTTC.

The V and J genes are TRBV24-1 and TRBJ2-1; 12 nucleotides line up with TRBD2. Germline V lookup: CDR1 KGHDR, CDR2 SFDVKD. The length of the CDR3 is 16 residues. V dropped 4 bases and J dropped 5; count of bases not matched to a gene: 5. CDR3 residues: CATSERLAGDHNEQFF. CDR3 nucleotide sequence: TGTGCCACCAGTGAACGACTAGCGGGAGACCACAATGAGCAGTTCTTC.

The chain employs TRBV7-6 and TRBJ2-7; 8 bases agree with TRBD1. The J segment lost 2 bases and the V segment lost 0 bases, leaving 3 bases of the junction unmatched. This CDR3 has 15 residues. The germline CDR1 and CDR2 sequences are SGHVS and FNYEAQ. CDR3 DNA: TGTGCCAGCAGCTTAGCCGGGACAGGCACCTACGAGCAGTACTTC. Translated, it gives CASSLAGTGTYEQYF. Supplemented by reference TRBV7-6 and TRBJ2-7, the full variable domain reads GAGVSQSPRYKVTKRGQDVALRCDPISGHVSLYWYRQALGQGPEFLTYFNYEAQQDKSGLPNDRFSAERPEGSISTLTIQRTEQRDSAMYRCASSLAGTGTYEQYFGPGTRLTVT.

The chain links TRBV7-9 to TRBJ2-3; D is uncertain. Germline assignment: CDR1 SEHNR and CDR2 FQNEAQ (reference sequence). The germline V and J ends were trimmed by 5 bases and 0 bases, with 9 bases remaining between them. The CDR3 covers 14 residues. CDR3 region: CASSPPVSTDTQYF. The DNA of the CDR3 is TGTGCCAGCAGCCCACCGGTTAGCACAGATACGCAGTATTTT. The full variable domain, completed using reference TRBV7-9 and TRBJ2-3, is DTGVSQNPRHKITKRGQNVTFRCDPISEHNRLYWYRQTLGQGPEFLTYFQNEAQLEKSRLLSDRFSAERPKGSFSTLEIQRTEQGDSAMYLCASSPPVSTDTQYFGPGTRLTVL.

This chain joins TRBV11-2 and TRBJ2-6; TRBD2 agrees at 11 bases. V lost 5 bases, J lost 1 base, and 7 bases stayed unmatched. Germline CDR1 and CDR2: SGHAT and FQNNGV. The CDR3 totals 18 residues. DNA of the CDR3: TGTGCCAGCAGCCTTCCCCTAGCGGGGGGATCTGGGGCCAACGTCCTGACTTTC. This gives the protein CASSLPLAGGSGANVLTF.

This clone was recorded once. The chain is built from TRBV25-1 and TRBJ2-3; perhaps TRBD1 as D (6 bases). The germline CDR1 and CDR2 sequences are MGHDK and SYGVNS. Trimming shortened V by 2 bases and J by 0 bases, and 18 bases separated the two germline ends. This CDR3 region has 18 residues. CDR3 region: CASSEGGGQFFSTDTQYF. CDR3 nucleotide sequence: TGTGCCAGCAGTGAAGGTGGAGGACAGTTTTTTAGCACAGATACGCAGTATTTT.

The chain employs TRBV24-1 and TRBJ2-7; possibly TRBD1 for D (6 bases). Germline V gene data show CDR1 as KGHDR and CDR2 as SFDVKD. Trimming took 1 base from V and 0 from J, leaving 15 bases between them. This CDR3 region has 17 residues. In nucleotides, the CDR3 is TGTGCCACCAGTGATTTTGACGATGAAGGGGGCTCCTACGAGCAGTACTTC. It specifies CATSDFDDEGGSYEQYF.

The chain recombines TRBV18 with TRBJ1-6; 10 bases align to TRBD1. Trimming cost V 5 bases and J 6 bases; bases outside gene matches: 4. The CDR3 is 15 amino acids. Germline CDR1 reads KGHSH; CDR2 reads LQKENI. The CDR3 loop reads CASSSRDRGNSPLHF. CDR3 nucleotides: TGTGCCAGCTCATCCCGGGACAGGGGTAATTCACCCCTCCACTTT.

V is TRBV4-2 and J is TRBJ2-2; D is perhaps TRBD2 (5 bases). V shed 4 bases and J shed 0 bases, with 12 bases lying between them. CDR1 is LGHNA and CDR2 is YNFKEQ in the germline V gene. The CDR3 loop spans 16 amino acids. The CDR3 DNA sequence: TGTGCCAGCAGCCGCCCCGGGCGGGCGAACACCGGGGAGCTGTTTTTT. This encodes CASSRPGRANTGELFF.

CDR3 in amino acids: CASSSEGTSANPEQFF. The CDR3 region has the DNA TGTGCCAGCAGTTCCGAAGGGACTAGCGCTAACCCTGAGCAGTTCTTC. J is TRBJ2-1 and V is TRBV7-6; the match to TRBD2 covers 10 bases. The CDR3 runs to 16 residues. Germline CDR1 reads SGHVS; CDR2 reads FNYEAQ. Trimming removed 6 bases from V and 9 bases from J; junction bases left unmatched: 14.

A single count supports this clone. V gene TRBV27 combines with J gene TRBJ2-1; 7 bases agree with TRBD2. The germline gives CDR1 MNHEY, CDR2 SMNVEV (reference sequence). V was clipped by 6 bases and J by 0 bases; unmatched bases: 8. CDR3 length equals 16 residues. The CDR3 nucleotides are TGTGCCAGCAGGCGGGGGTCCGGGAGCTCCTACAATGAGCAGTTCTTC. It specifies CASRRGSGSSYNEQFF.

This clone turned up a few times. The chain has TRBV30 and TRBJ2-7, with D possibly TRBD1 on 6 matching bases. The CDR3 length is 16 residues. Per germline, CDR1 GTSNPN and CDR2 SVGIG (reference sequence). Trimming cost V 3 bases and J 2 bases, with 20 bases left between them. DNA of the CDR3: TGTGCCTGGAGAGCCCCCTTCAGGGGTGGTACCTACGAGCAGTACTTC. It codes for CAWRAPFRGGTYEQYF.